This T cell receptor beta chain originates from a study of CXCR3-negative and CXCR3-positive naive CD8 T cells. About this clonotype: Its antigen is not known.

CD45RO-CCR7+CD27+CD95- characterized naive CD8+ T cells. CDR3 length: 13 amino acids. Germline assignment: CDR1 LNHNV and CDR2 YYDKDF (reference sequence). Findings and caveats of the study: In CXCR3-positive naive cells, the TRB CDR3s were more hydrophobic than in CXCR3-negative naive cells. Each naive subset displayed comparably high diversity, whereas memory CD8+ cells displayed much lower diversity. Similar TRBV-TRBJ usage characterized naive CXCR3-negative and CXCR3-positive cells; memory cells differed.

With UMI labels, 5' RACE was used to prepare the TRB cDNA libraries. From its re-call of the 5' RACE reads, TCRdb lists each CDR3 protein once, without DNA. The specimen's table records 85,000 to 120,000 distinct CDR3 sequences. The chain links TRBV15 to TRBJ1-4; TCRdb outputs TRBD1, but without DNA this stays unchecked. This TCR came from a human donor in good health. Some clones in this sample may be carry-over from other donors' samples. Sequencing was done on a sample of naive CXCR3+ CD8+ T cells from blood. Subset of the sample: CD45RO-CCR7+CD27+CD95- naive CD8+ T cells expressing CXCR3 (TNR3+). The CDR3: CATSETGSQKLFF.